The 13 T cell receptor beta chains below come from one sample, sequenced in a study of T cells after yellow fever vaccination. TCRdb passed the 5' RACE reads through MiXCR, listing each CDR3 protein once. The sample holds 20,000 to 25,000 distinct CDR3 sequences, around 3.5% seen once. Specimen: PBMCs, either bulk or a sorted T-cell subset (CD4+, CD8+, memory, or dextramer-sorted; not recorded which), collected more than 35 days after the first yellow fever vaccination. The receptors come from a man aged 18 to 30 who received the YFV17D yellow fever vaccine.

This clonotype was found many times. The chain combines TRBV5-1 with TRBJ2-1; 7 bases fit TRBD1. The CDR3 is made up of 15 amino acids. The V gene end was trimmed by 1 base and the J gene end by 4 bases; junction bases not matched to a gene: 5. Germline CDR1 reads SGHRS; CDR2 reads YFSETQ. CDR3 region: CASSLPQGIYNEQFF. CDR3 nucleotides: TGCGCCAGCAGCTTGCCACAGGGGATATACAATGAGCAGTTCTTC.

This clonotype came up many times. The chain combines TRBV7-9 with TRBJ2-2; D is undetermined. CDR3 length equals 12 residues. Germline V gene data show CDR1 as SEHNR and CDR2 as FQNEAQ (reference sequence). Trimming removed 8 bases from V and 3 bases from J, with 7 bases in between. The CDR3 sequence: CASARDTGELFF. CDR3 DNA: TGTGCCAGCGCCCGGGACACCGGGGAGCTGTTTTTT.

There are many counts of this clonotype. J is TRBJ2-2 and V is TRBV7-9; D gene ambiguous. The germline gives CDR1 SEHNR, CDR2 FQNEAQ (reference sequence). Trimming removed 6 bases at V and 0 bases at J, with 11 bases between. CDR3 length: 15 amino acids. The CDR3 loop reads CASRAGLSNTGELFF. The CDR3, as DNA: TGTGCCAGCAGGGCAGGATTATCGAACACCGGGGAGCTGTTTTTT.

This clonotype was seen ten or more times. V usage is TRBV29-1 and J usage is TRBJ2-3, with TRBD2 matching 9 bases. The CDR3 is 15 amino acids. CDR1 and CDR2 (germline): SQVTM, ANQGSEA. V lost 5 bases, J lost 2 bases, and 8 bases stayed unmatched. The CDR3 sequence: CSVSKAGGYTDTQYF. The CDR3 DNA is TGCAGCGTTTCAAAAGCGGGGGGTTACACAGATACGCAGTATTTT.

In its sample, this clonotype was seen many times. The chain is built from TRBV5-4 and TRBJ2-3; the match to TRBD2 covers 7 bases. The CDR3 is 15 residues long. Per the germline V gene, CDR1 is SGHNT and CDR2 is YYREEE (reference sequence). V lost 4 bases, J lost 5 bases, and 10 bases stayed unmatched. The CDR3: CASSLTRGKQDTQYF. DNA for the CDR3: TGTGCCAGCAGCCTAACGCGGGGGAAACAAGATACGCAGTATTTT.

In its sample, this clonotype was seen many times. This rearrangement joins TRBV2 to TRBJ1-6, with 7 bases aligning to TRBD1. The CDR3 has 14 amino acids. V trimming: 7 bases; J trimming: 9 bases; junction bases outside the gene matches: 9. Per germline, CDR1 SNHLY and CDR2 FYNNEI. The CDR3 DNA is TGTGCCAGCACCCAGGGGGGTCAAGGTTCACCCCTCCACTTT. It translates to CASTQGGQGSPLHF.

At least ten counts were recorded for this clonotype. The J gene is TRBJ2-3, the V gene TRBV5-1; TRBD2 matches 16 bases. Germline V CDR1 and CDR2: SGHRS, YFSETQ. The CDR3 length is 19 residues. Trimming took 3 bases from V and 4 from J; bases not matched to a gene: 11. The CDR3 here is CASSWGLAGGPPWADTQYF. CDR3 bases: TGCGCCAGCAGCTGGGGACTAGCGGGGGGGCCCCCGTGGGCAGATACGCAGTATTTT.

Ten or more counts support this clonotype. The chain combines TRBV6-5 with TRBJ2-5, with TRBD2 matching over 8 bases. The junction had 7 bases not matched to a gene; V was cut back by 2 bases and J by 5 bases. Per germline, CDR1 MNHEY and CDR2 SVGAGI. CDR3 length: 15 residues. CDR3 nucleotide sequence: TGTGCCAGCAGTTACCTCGGTAGCGGGGTGGAGACCCAGTACTTC. It encodes CASSYLGSGVETQYF.

This clonotype appeared many times. The rearrangement uses TRBV2 and TRBJ2-5; 14 bases line up with TRBD2. The CDR3 is made up of 18 amino acids. V dropped 2 bases and J dropped 4; count of bases not matched to a gene: 9. Germline V lookup: CDR1 SNHLY, CDR2 FYNNEI. CDR3 in DNA: TGTGCCAGCAGTGAATATAGACTAGCGGGGGGGGGCAGAGAGACCCAGTACTTC. Residues: CASSEYRLAGGGRETQYF.

CDR3 sequence reads: CAICPPLRLAGALGTQYF. The DNA of the CDR3 is TGTGCCATCTGTCCCCCACTTCGACTAGCGGGGGCCCTAGGGACGCAGTATTTT. This chain links TRBV10-3 with TRBJ2-3; 12 nucleotides match TRBD2. The CDR3 length is 18 residues. Per the germline V gene, CDR1 is ENHRY and CDR2 is SYGVKD. V lost 8 bases to trimming and J lost 9 bases; unmatched junction nucleotides: 21.

This clonotype occurred a few times. The chain is built from TRBV5-1 and TRBJ2-2, with a tentative D call TRBD1 (6 bases). CDR1 and CDR2 (germline): SGHRS, YFSETQ. The CDR3 consists of 17 residues. Trimming left V 0 bases short and J 0 bases short, with 12 bases between. DNA for the CDR3: TGCGCCAGCAGCTTGGGGCCCCAGGGGCCGAACACCGGGGAGCTGTTTTTT. This sequence encodes CASSLGPQGPNTGELFF.

The chain's CDR3 is CASSPQGGPYEQYV. Written as DNA, the CDR3 is TGTGCCAGCAGCCCACAGGGGGGACCCTACGAGCAGTACGTC. The chain links TRBV7-2 to TRBJ2-7, with TRBD1 matching 8 bases. With 5 bases clipped from V and 2 bases from J, the junction kept 5 bases outside the gene matches. The CDR3 sequence is 14 residues long. The V gene's germline CDR1 is SGHTA and CDR2 FQGNSA.

This clonotype was seen ten or more times. The chain uses TRBV6-5 and TRBJ2-1; D is undetermined. CDR1 is MNHEY, CDR2 SVGAGI, per germline. This CDR3 has 12 residues. Between the trimmed V and J ends, which lost 9 bases and 0 bases, there was a span of 6 bases. CDR3 sequence (DNA): TGTGCCAGTCGGAGCTCCTACAATGAGCAGTTCTTC. Protein: CASRSSYNEQFF.